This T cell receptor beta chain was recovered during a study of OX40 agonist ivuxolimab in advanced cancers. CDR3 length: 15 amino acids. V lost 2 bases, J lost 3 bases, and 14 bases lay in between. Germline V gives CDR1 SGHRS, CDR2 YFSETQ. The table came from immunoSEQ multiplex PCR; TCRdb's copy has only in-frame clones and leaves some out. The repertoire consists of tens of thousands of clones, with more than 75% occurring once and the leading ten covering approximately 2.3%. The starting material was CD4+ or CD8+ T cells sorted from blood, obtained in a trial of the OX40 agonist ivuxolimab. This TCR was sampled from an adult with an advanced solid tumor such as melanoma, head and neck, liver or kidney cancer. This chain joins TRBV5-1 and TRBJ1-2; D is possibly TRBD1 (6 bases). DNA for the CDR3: TGCGCCAGCAGCTTAGCACAGGGTGCTTACTATGGCTACACCTTC. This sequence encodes CASSLAQGAYYGYTF.